This T cell receptor (beta chain) was sequenced in a study of T cell responses to AZD1222 COVID-19 vaccine. The repertoire was sequenced with immunoSEQ multiplex PCR; TCRdb's copy has only in-frame clones and lacks some. The sample records about 130,000 clones, 89% being singletons. Trimming took off 3 bases at V and 6 bases at J, with 17 bases between the two ends. This CDR3 contains 15 residues. Germline V gene sequence: CDR1 SGHTA, CDR2 FQGNSA. The sample in question was peripheral blood, obtained on day 0 of AZD1222 vaccination. The clonotype comes from an adult in good health. The chain carries TRBV7-2 and TRBJ1-2; weak D call: TRBD1 (6 bases). CDR3 DNA sequence: TGTGCCAGCAGCTTTCTAGCGTCAGGGGTCAATGGCTACACCTTC. Residues: CASSFLASGVNGYTF.